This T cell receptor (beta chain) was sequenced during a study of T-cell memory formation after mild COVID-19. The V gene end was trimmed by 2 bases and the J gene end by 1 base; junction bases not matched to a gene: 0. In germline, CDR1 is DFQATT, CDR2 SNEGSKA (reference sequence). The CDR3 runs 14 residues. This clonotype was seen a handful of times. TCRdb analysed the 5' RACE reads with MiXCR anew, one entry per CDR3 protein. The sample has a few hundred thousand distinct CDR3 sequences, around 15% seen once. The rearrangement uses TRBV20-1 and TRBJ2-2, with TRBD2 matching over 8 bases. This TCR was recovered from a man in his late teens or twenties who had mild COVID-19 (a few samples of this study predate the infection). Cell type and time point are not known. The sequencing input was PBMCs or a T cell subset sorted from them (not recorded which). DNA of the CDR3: TGCAGTGCTAGACTAGCGGGGAACACCGGGGAGCTGTTTTTT. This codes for CSARLAGNTGELFF.